What follows are 24 T cell receptor beta chains derived from one specimen sequenced in a study of blood T cell repertoires in COVID-19 (dated by TCRdb to between 2020 and 2021). The library was prepared using the immunoSEQ multiplex PCR assay. The table was pulled from immuneACCESS by TCRdb, which kept in-frame rearrangements only. Such tables lose some clones; where checked, under half of the loss comes from unresolved V genes, and the rest has no known cause. The sample table holds roughly 100,000 clones, of which around 86% were seen once. Roughly 15% of the sample lies in the top ten. What was sequenced was peripheral blood. The source is a man aged 45-65 years with acute or convalescent COVID-19.

The rearrangement uses TRBV15 and TRBJ2-7, with a tentative D call TRBD1 (5 bases). Germline CDR1 and CDR2: LNHNV and YYDKDF (reference sequence). Trimming shortened V by 0 bases and J by 4 bases, and 7 bases separated the two germline ends. The CDR3 extends over 13 amino acids. CDR3 in amino acids: CATSRDRGYEQYF. The CDR3 DNA reads as TGTGCCACCAGCAGAGATAGGGGTTACGAGCAGTACTTC.

The chain joins TRBV7-8 to TRBJ2-1; 10 nucleotides match TRBD2. V dropped 2 bases and J dropped 4; count of bases not matched to a gene: 5. The germline gives CDR1 SGHVS, CDR2 FQNEAQ. The CDR3 loop spans 16 amino acids. CDR3 sequence: CASSLTLAGEYNEQFF. The CDR3 nucleotides are TGTGCCAGCAGCTTAACCCTAGCGGGAGAGTACAATGAGCAGTTCTTC.

This rearrangement joins TRBV5-5 to TRBJ2-7; weak D call: TRBD1 (5 bases). The V gene lost 5 bases and the J gene lost 1 base, with 16 bases spanning the gap. Germline V gene data show CDR1 as SGHKS and CDR2 as YYEKEE (reference sequence). The CDR3 is 15 amino acids. CDR3 amino acids: CASSTRQTGSYEQYF. For the CDR3, the DNA is TGTGCCAGCAGTACCCGACAGACTGGTTCCTACGAGCAGTACTTC.

V gene TRBV6-6 combines with J gene TRBJ2-1; the D is unclear. The CDR3 is 15 amino acids. V lost 2 bases, J lost 0 bases, and 8 bases lay in between. Germline assignment: CDR1 MNHNY and CDR2 SVGAGI (reference sequence). The CDR3, as DNA: TGTGCCAGCAGTTACACTGCAAGCTCCTACAATGAGCAGTTCTTC. Residues: CASSYTASSYNEQFF.

This clone was picked up a small number of times. The rearrangement uses TRBV27 and TRBJ2-3, with 10 positions matching TRBD1. CDR3 length equals 14 residues. V dropped 5 bases and J dropped 3; count of bases not matched to a gene: 2. Germline lookup yields CDR1 MNHEY and CDR2 SMNVEV (reference sequence). In DNA form, the CDR3 reads TGTGCCAGCAGTGGACAGGGGGGGACAGATACGCAGTATTTT. Protein: CASSGQGGTDTQYF.

The V call is TRBV11-2, the J call TRBJ2-5, with D hard to call. CDR1 is SGHAT and CDR2 is FQNNGV in the germline V gene. The CDR3 spans 15 residues. Trimming left V 1 base short and J 5 bases short, with 14 bases between. DNA of the CDR3: TGTGCCAGCAGCTTAGGGCGGTCTCTAAGGGAGACCCAGTACTTC. This translates into CASSLGRSLRETQYF.

This rearrangement joins TRBV28 to TRBJ2-4; 9 bases are shared with TRBD1. This CDR3 has 14 residues. Germline-derived CDR1 and CDR2 are MDHEN and SYDVKM. After removal of 7 bases from V and 6 bases from J, the junction contained 7 bases not matched to a gene. The CDR3 is CASTFPGQGNIQYF. CDR3 DNA sequence: TGTGCCAGCACCTTTCCGGGACAGGGAAACATTCAGTACTTC.

J is TRBJ2-3 and V is TRBV2, with TRBD1 as a possible D gene (5 bases). CDR3 size: 13 residues. V was pared by 5 bases and J by 1 base, with 7 bases between. Germline values: CDR1 SNHLY, CDR2 FYNNEI. CDR3 sequence: CASSWGGTDTQYF. The CDR3 DNA follows: TGTGCCAGCAGTTGGGGCGGCACAGATACGCAGTATTTT.

The rearrangement joins TRBV9 to TRBJ2-7; D unresolved. V was cut by 3 bases and J by 0 bases, with 7 bases left in between. The length of the CDR3 is 13 residues. The germline gives CDR1 SGDLS, CDR2 YYNGEE. As DNA, the CDR3 is TGTGCCAGCAGCGGCCTGAGCTCCTACGAGCAGTACTTC. Translating it yields CASSGLSSYEQYF.

The chain couples TRBV7-8 to TRBJ2-3; D perhaps matches TRBD2 (8 bases). Looked up from germline, CDR1 is SGHVS and CDR2 is FQNEAQ. V was shortened by 5 bases and J by 0 bases, with 24 bases between the two germline ends. CDR3 length: 19 residues. CDR3 residues: CASSPQGGLASGSTDTQYF. CDR3 nucleotides: TGTGCCAGCAGCCCCCAGGGGGGGTTGGCTAGCGGGAGCACAGATACGCAGTATTTT. Complete variable domain (other parts from reference TRBV7-8 and TRBJ2-3): GAGVSQSPRYKVAKRGQDVALRCDPISGHVSLFWYQQALGQGPEFLTYFQNEAQLDKSGLPSDRFFAERPEGSVSTLKIQRTQQEDSAVYLCASSPQGGLASGSTDTQYFGPGTRLTVL.

The V and J genes are TRBV3-1 (or the pseudogene TRBV3-2) and TRBJ2-3, with 7 positions matching TRBD1. V gave up 4 bases and J gave up 1 base; unmatched junction bases: 8. This CDR3 is 16 amino acids long. Germline V gene sequence: CDR1 LGHDT, CDR2 YNNKEL (reference sequence). The chain's CDR3 is CASSRGQGQRTDTQYF. CDR3 DNA: TGTGCCAGCAGCCGCGGTCAGGGACAGCGCACAGATACGCAGTATTTT.

This rearrangement joins TRBV24-1 to TRBJ2-1; 9 nucleotides match TRBD2. Germline CDR1 is KGHDR and CDR2 is SFDVKD. The CDR3 is 14 amino acids. Trimming removed 9 bases from V and 1 base from J; junction bases left unmatched: 3. The CDR3 DNA is TGTGCCACCTCGCGGGGGGGGTCCTACAATGAGCAGTTCTTC. The encoded protein is CATSRGGSYNEQFF.

The chain is built from TRBV28 and TRBJ1-1; 9 bases are a match to TRBD1. V dropped 7 bases and J dropped 1; count of bases not matched to a gene: 7. Per the germline V gene, CDR1 is MDHEN and CDR2 is SYDVKM. This CDR3 spans 15 amino acids. In nucleotides, the CDR3 is TGTGCCAGCAATTTTGGGGACAGGGAGAACACTGAAGCTTTCTTT. This encodes CASNFGDRENTEAFF. Using reference TRBV28 and TRBJ1-1 for the parts outside the CDR3, the full variable domain is DVKVTQSSRYLVKRTGEKVFLECVQDMDHENMFWYRQDPGLGLRLIYFSYDVKMKEKGDIPEGYSVSREKKERFSLILESASTNQTSMYLCASNFGDRENTEAFFGQGTRLTVV.

The J gene is TRBJ1-1, the V gene TRBV4-2; TRBD1 agrees at 8 bases. Germline V gene lookup returns CDR1 LGHNA and CDR2 YNFKEQ. V lost 3 bases and J lost 5; bases outside the gene matches: 14. CDR3 length: 17 residues. Here the CDR3 reads CASSHPGQGRSGTEAFF. The CDR3 DNA is TGTGCCAGCAGCCATCCCGGACAGGGCAGGAGTGGGACTGAAGCTTTCTTT.

The rearrangement links TRBV19 to TRBJ1-2; possible D gene TRBD1, 5 bases. The ends were cut back, 5 bases at V and 4 bases at J, with 14 bases in the middle. This CDR3 contains 14 residues. Germline assignment: CDR1 LNHDA and CDR2 SQIVND (reference sequence). The CDR3 here is CASSEDRPRYGYTF. The CDR3 bases are TGTGCCAGTAGTGAAGACAGACCACGCTATGGCTACACCTTC.

The chain links TRBV29-1 to TRBJ2-1, with D possibly TRBD1 on 5 matching bases. V lost 5 bases, J lost 0 bases, and 5 bases lay in between. The CDR3 covers 12 residues. CDR1 and CDR2 (germline): SQVTM, ANQGSEA. The CDR3 region has the DNA TGCAGCGTTAGGGGCTCCTACAATGAGCAGTTCTTC. Protein product: CSVRGSYNEQFF.

The chain combines TRBV6-5 with TRBJ2-7; TRBD1 aligns across 10 bases. The CDR3 is 14 amino acids. Germline-derived CDR1 and CDR2 are MNHEY and SVGAGI. The ends lost 8 bases at V and 4 bases at J; junction bases unmatched: 8. The chain's CDR3 is CASGPTGGRYEQYF. The CDR3 DNA follows: TGTGCCAGCGGACCGACAGGGGGCAGGTACGAGCAGTACTTC.

V is TRBV21-1 and J is TRBJ1-1; TRBD1, the table's D call, was not compared with the DNA. TRBV21-1 is labeled a pseudogene. The CDR3 covers 16 residues. This chain's CDR3 is CASSSSNRGGNTEAFF. CDR3 DNA sequence: TGTGCCAGCAGCTCTAGTAACAGGGGGGGGAACACTGAAGCTTTCTTT.

The chain has TRBV30 and TRBJ2-7, with D maybe TRBD2 (6 bases). The germline gives CDR1 GTSNPN, CDR2 SVGIG (reference sequence). CDR3 length: 14 residues. Trimming pared 5 bases from V and 1 base from J, leaving 15 bases between. The chain's CDR3 is CAWGRGPTSYEQYF. CDR3 DNA: TGTGCCTGGGGGCGGGGACCGACATCCTACGAGCAGTACTTC.

The J gene is TRBJ2-2, the V gene TRBV6-5; D is uncertain. The ends were cut back, 5 bases at V and 7 bases at J, with 8 bases in the middle. CDR1 is MNHEY, CDR2 SVGAGI, per germline. CDR3 length: 12 residues. DNA of the CDR3: TGTGCCAGCAGTAGACACCTCGGGGAGCTGTTTTTT. It is translated as CASSRHLGELFF.

The chain is built from TRBV19 and TRBJ1-4; perhaps TRBD1 as D (6 bases). CDR1 LNHDA and CDR2 SQIVND come from the germline V gene (reference sequence). V was pared by 7 bases and J by 7 bases, with 13 bases between. The CDR3 has 13 residues. The CDR3 nucleotides read TGTGCCAGTACCACAGGGCGTGGTGAAAAACTGTTTTTT. Protein sequence: CASTTGRGEKLFF.

In regard to this clone: Different DNA sequences within this sample yield the same CDR3. J is TRBJ1-1 and V is TRBV7-8; TRBD1 matches 8 bases. J lost 5 bases, V lost 2 bases, and 1 base had no gene match. Germline CDR1 reads SGHVS; CDR2 reads FQNEAQ. The CDR3 length is 13 residues. Here the CDR3 reads CASSLTGGTEAFF. In DNA, the CDR3 is TGTGCCAGCAGCTTAACAGGGGGAACTGAAGCTTTCTTT.

The chain couples TRBV2 to TRBJ1-4, with D maybe TRBD1 (5 bases). Trimming left V 6 bases short and J 7 bases short, with 9 bases between. The CDR3 has 12 residues. In germline, CDR1 is SNHLY, CDR2 FYNNEI. The CDR3 sequence is CASRTEFEKLFF. The CDR3 DNA reads as TGTGCCAGCAGGACAGAATTTGAAAAACTGTTTTTT.

The chain carries TRBV12-1 and TRBJ2-5; the DNA was not used to check the table's D call, TRBD1. TRBV12-1 is a pseudogene. This CDR3 spans 15 amino acids. CDR3 nucleotide sequence: TGTGCCAGCAGCGCCACCGGGACAGAAAAAGAGACCCAGTACTTC. Translated, it gives CASSATGTEKETQYF.